These 32 T cell receptor beta chains were all obtained from the same sample, sequenced in a study of CD8 T cells in ankylosing spondylitis. From the 5' RACE reads, TCRdb called clonotypes with MiXCR, one entry per CDR3 protein. The sample includes approximately 350,000 distinct CDR3 sequences, approximately 20% of them seen just once. What was sequenced was blood, either unsorted or a sorted T cell fraction (not recorded which). The receptors derive from a male donor with ankylosing spondylitis or in good health (not recorded which).

CDR3: CATKKRTDTGELFF. CDR3 DNA sequence: TGTGCCACCAAGAAGAGGACGGACACCGGGGAGCTGTTTTTT. The chain employs TRBV24-1 and TRBJ2-2; D ambiguous. CDR3 size: 14 residues. The germline V gene has CDR1 KGHDR and CDR2 SFDVKD. Trimming left V 8 bases short and J 3 bases short, with 12 bases between.

The chain combines TRBV27 with TRBJ2-3, with TRBD2 as a possible D gene (6 bases). The CDR3 has 14 amino acids. Germline CDR1 and CDR2: MNHEY and SMNVEV (reference sequence). Trimming shortened V by 7 bases and J by 2 bases, and 13 bases separated the two germline ends. The CDR3 DNA reads TGTGCCAGCACCGGACCGGGACTCACAGATACGCAGTATTTT. Its translation is CASTGPGLTDTQYF.

This chain connects TRBV20-1 to TRBJ2-3; 9 positions match TRBD2. The CDR3 runs to 14 residues. CDR1 DFQATT and CDR2 SNEGSKA come from the germline V gene (reference sequence). V lost 3 bases, J lost 6 bases, and 7 bases stayed unmatched. The CDR3 loop is CSASSAGGPDTQYF. The CDR3 coding sequence is TGCAGTGCTAGTTCCGCGGGGGGGCCGGATACGCAGTATTTT.

In this sample, this clonotype turned up a few times. CDR3 in DNA: TGTGCCAGCAGCTTAGAGGTCCACGGCGGCATTCAGTACTTC. Amino acids: CASSLEVHGGIQYF. The chain combines TRBV11-2 with TRBJ2-4; D not certain. V lost 0 bases and J lost 9, with 12 bases in between. The germline V gene has CDR1 SGHAT and CDR2 FQNNGV. The CDR3 runs 14 residues.

This clonotype was seen a few times. In nucleotides, the CDR3 is TGCGCCAGCAGCCAAGGGGCCAGGCAGGGTTTGGGGACTGAAGCTTTCTTT. It yields the protein CASSQGARQGLGTEAFF. The chain uses TRBV4-1 and TRBJ1-1, with D perhaps TRBD1 (5 bases). This CDR3 is 17 amino acids long. The V end lost 1 base, the J end lost 5 bases, and 20 bases lay between the germline ends. Germline-derived CDR1 and CDR2 are MGHRA and YSYEKL.

This clonotype was counted a few times. The chain joins TRBV5-1 to TRBJ2-7; TRBD1 matches 8 bases. After removal of 3 bases from V and 0 bases from J, the junction contained 2 bases not matched to a gene. Germline lookup yields CDR1 SGHRS and CDR2 YFSETQ. The CDR3 covers 14 residues. CDR3 in DNA: TGCGCCAGCAGCTACAGGGGGGCCTCCTACGAGCAGTACTTC. Its translation is CASSYRGASYEQYF. Looking up the rest from reference TRBV5-1 and TRBJ2-7 gives the full variable domain: KAGVTQTPRYLIKTRGQQVTLSCSPISGHRSVSWYQQTPGQGLQFLFEYFSETQRNKGNFPGRFSGRQFSNSRSEMNVSTLELGDSALYLCASSYRGASYEQYFGPGTRLTVT.

This clonotype has only one observation. This chain connects TRBV4-2 to TRBJ2-6; unclear D gene. Germline CDR1 reads LGHNA; CDR2 reads YNFKEQ. The CDR3 runs 19 residues. Trimming removed 4 bases from V and 2 bases from J, with 21 bases in between. CDR3 nucleotide sequence: TGTGCCAGCAGCCCACCCCTCCATGAAGGAGTTCCTGGGGCCAACGTCCTGACTTTC. Protein product: CASSPPLHEGVPGANVLTF.

The table lists this clonotype with a few counts. The rearrangement joins TRBV15 to TRBJ2-6; 8 nucleotides match TRBD1. V gave up 6 bases and J gave up 1 base; unmatched junction bases: 8. Germline V gives CDR1 LNHNV, CDR2 YYDKDF (reference sequence). The CDR3 is made up of 17 amino acids. CDR3 sequence reads: CATRDRAQMSGANVLTF. Written as DNA, the CDR3 is TGTGCCACCAGGGACAGGGCCCAGATGTCTGGGGCCAACGTCCTGACTTTC.

The table lists this clonotype with a few counts. Written as DNA, the CDR3 is TGTGCCAGCAAACAGACAGGGAACACTGAAGCTTTCTTT. Protein sequence: CASKQTGNTEAFF. The rearrangement uses TRBV6-1 and TRBJ1-1, with D perhaps TRBD1 (6 bases). The CDR3 runs 13 residues. Germline V gene sequence: CDR1 MNHNS, CDR2 SASEGT. V lost 7 bases and J 1 base, leaving 10 bases between the germline ends.

The chain combines TRBV28 with TRBJ2-7; no clear D. V lost 8 bases, J lost 3 bases, and 11 bases lay in between. The CDR3 spans 12 residues. The V gene's germline CDR1 is MDHEN and CDR2 SYDVKM. In DNA, the CDR3 is TGTGCCAGCGCCCCTGTGGGCTACGAGCAGTACTTC. As protein: CASAPVGYEQYF. Full variable domain (remainder filled in from reference TRBV28 and TRBJ2-7): DVKVTQSSRYLVKRTGEKVFLECVQDMDHENMFWYRQDPGLGLRLIYFSYDVKMKEKGDIPEGYSVSREKKERFSLILESASTNQTSMYLCASAPVGYEQYFGPGTRLTVT.

This clonotype was observed a few times. The chain joins TRBV11-2 to TRBJ2-7; D tentatively reads TRBD1 or TRBD2 (5 bases each). Germline-derived CDR1 and CDR2 are SGHAT and FQNNGV. The CDR3 is made up of 15 amino acids. With 5 bases removed from V and 3 bases from J, the gap between germline ends came to 17 bases. For the CDR3, the DNA is TGTGCCAGCAGCGCCTACGGGGCCAGCGGCTACGAGCAGTACTTC. It codes for CASSAYGASGYEQYF.

J is TRBJ2-3 and V is TRBV29-1; 7 bases agree with TRBD2. V shed 3 bases, J shed 2 bases, and the junction held 5 bases outside the gene matches. The CDR3 sequence is 14 residues long. Germline values: CDR1 SQVTM, CDR2 ANQGSEA. The CDR3 region is CSVDGAGDTDTQYF. CDR3 sequence (DNA): TGCAGCGTTGACGGCGCGGGGGACACAGATACGCAGTATTTT.

The rearrangement links TRBV12-3 or TRBV12-4 to TRBJ2-5, with D tentatively TRBD1 or TRBD2 (6 bases each). There are 18 residues in the CDR3. Trimming left V 11 bases short and J 2 bases short, with 30 bases between. This chain's CDR3 is CAFSLAFFGGSLQETQYF. The CDR3 region has the DNA TGTGCCTTCAGTTTAGCGTTTTTCGGGGGCAGTTTGCAAGAGACCCAGTACTTC.

This clonotype was detected a few times. The V gene is TRBV27, the J gene TRBJ2-3; D remains ambiguous. The V and J ends lost 6 bases and 0 bases respectively, with 10 bases between them. There are 14 residues in the CDR3. Germline lookup yields CDR1 MNHEY and CDR2 SMNVEV (reference sequence). CDR3 sequence reads: CASREFTSTDTQYF. In DNA, the CDR3 is TGTGCCAGCAGGGAATTTACTAGCACAGATACGCAGTATTTT.

The gene calls are TRBV4-1 and TRBJ2-7; 8 nucleotides align to TRBD2. With V trimmed by 4 bases and J by 4 bases, 12 bases remained unmatched. CDR3 length: 16 amino acids. CDR1 and CDR2 from the germline V gene are MGHRA and YSYEKL. The CDR3 nucleotides read TGCGCCAGCAGCCCCCCCAGGATAGCGGGGATATACGAGCAGTACTTC. It is translated as CASSPPRIAGIYEQYF.

This clonotype has a count of ten or more. The gene calls are TRBV2 and TRBJ2-7; possibly TRBD2 for D (6 bases). Germline lookup yields CDR1 SNHLY and CDR2 FYNNEI. The CDR3 contains 12 residues. The germline V and J ends were trimmed by 7 bases and 7 bases, with 14 bases remaining between them. The CDR3 here is CASTPGGVEQYF. The CDR3 DNA is TGTGCCAGCACACCCGGAGGGGTTGAGCAGTACTTC.

The rearrangement uses TRBV12-3 or TRBV12-4 and TRBJ2-1; TRBD2 is a possible D gene (5 bases). This CDR3 comprises 14 residues. Trimming shortened V by 3 bases and J by 5 bases, and 11 bases separated the two germline ends. CDR3 sequence reads: CASSFPGKNNEQFF. Written as DNA, the CDR3 is TGTGCCAGCAGTTTTCCCGGGAAGAACAATGAGCAGTTCTTC.

V usage is TRBV28 and J usage is TRBJ1-5, with a possible D match to TRBD1 (6 bases). The V gene lost 5 bases and the J gene lost 0 bases, with 14 bases spanning the gap. The CDR3 consists of 16 residues. Germline values: CDR1 MDHEN, CDR2 SYDVKM. As DNA, the CDR3 is TGTGCCAGCAGTGGACGGACAGATAATAGCAATCAGCCCCAGCATTTT. It yields the protein CASSGRTDNSNQPQHF.

The chain links TRBV7-2 to TRBJ2-2; tentatively, D is TRBD1 (5 bases). CDR3 length equals 18 residues. Germline assignment: CDR1 SGHTA and CDR2 FQGNSA. V lost 0 bases, J lost 4 bases, and 18 bases lay in between. CDR3 sequence (DNA): TGTGCCAGCAGCTTAGCCGAAGGGGTGTTAGGGCCCACCGGGGAGCTGTTTTTT. Translated: CASSLAEGVLGPTGELFF.

V is TRBV2 and J is TRBJ2-5; 8 bases fit TRBD2. The CDR3 runs to 16 residues. J was trimmed by 0 bases and V by 5 bases; bases with no gene match: 8. The germline V gene has CDR1 SNHLY and CDR2 FYNNEI. Here the CDR3 DNA reads TGTGCCAGCAGTTCCTTCGTAGCGGGGCACCAAGAGACCCAGTACTTC. The encoded protein is CASSSFVAGHQETQYF.

This rearrangement joins TRBV11-2 to TRBJ2-3, with D perhaps TRBD2 (5 bases). The germline V gene encodes CDR1 SGHAT and CDR2 FQNNGV. The germline V and J ends were trimmed by 1 base and 5 bases, with 13 bases remaining between them. This CDR3 has 15 residues. DNA for the CDR3: TGTGCCAGCAGCTTAGGGTCCCAGACTAAAGATACGCAGTATTTT. Translating it yields CASSLGSQTKDTQYF.

The count of this clonotype is one. The chain is built from TRBV11-2 and TRBJ2-5; 8 positions agree with TRBD1. Germline-derived CDR1 and CDR2 are SGHAT and FQNNGV. Trimming took 0 bases from V and 9 from J; bases not matched to a gene: 15. This CDR3 has 17 residues. Written as DNA, the CDR3 is TGTGCCAGCAGCTTAGATCGTGTCAGGGGGCCACCCTCGGCCCAGTACTTC. Its translation: CASSLDRVRGPPSAQYF.

This clonotype was counted only a few times. The V and J genes are TRBV29-1 and TRBJ2-3, with 7 bases aligning to TRBD1. The CDR3 covers 13 residues. With V trimmed by 7 bases and J by 0 bases, 4 bases remained unmatched. CDR1 is SQVTM, CDR2 ANQGSEA, per germline. The DNA for the CDR3 is TGCAGCGCTCCGGGACAGAGCACAGATACGCAGTATTTT. This codes for CSAPGQSTDTQYF.

V and J are TRBV7-9 and TRBJ1-1; no clear D gene. V lost 4 bases and J lost 7, with 13 bases in between. The CDR3 is made up of 13 amino acids. Germline loops: CDR1 SEHNR, CDR2 FQNEAQ (reference sequence). CDR3 coding DNA: TGTGCCAGCAGCTCAGTACGGCCAGATGAAGCTTTCTTT. Its translation: CASSSVRPDEAFF.

The rearrangement links TRBV4-1 to TRBJ2-2; D possibly corresponds to TRBD1 (5 bases). Germline values: CDR1 MGHRA, CDR2 YSYEKL. The V end was cut by 0 bases, the J end by 4 bases, with 9 bases between. This CDR3 comprises 15 residues. This CDR3 is CASSQEARVTGELFF. The CDR3 region has the DNA TGCGCCAGCAGCCAAGAGGCCAGGGTCACCGGGGAGCTGTTTTTT.

This chain uses TRBV24-1 with TRBJ2-1, with 7 bases aligning to TRBD1. CDR3 size: 21 residues. After removal of 3 bases from V and 4 bases from J, the junction contained 23 bases not matched to a gene. Germline V gives CDR1 KGHDR, CDR2 SFDVKD. CDR3 amino acids: CATSDSRWTGVSRGHYNEQFF. The CDR3, as DNA: TGTGCCACCAGTGATAGTCGGTGGACAGGAGTCTCCCGGGGCCATTACAATGAGCAGTTCTTC.

At least ten counts were recorded for this clonotype. V and J are TRBV20-1 and TRBJ2-3; 10 positions agree with TRBD2. In germline, CDR1 is DFQATT, CDR2 SNEGSKA (reference sequence). V shed 1 base, J shed 4 bases, and the junction held 11 bases outside the gene matches. The CDR3 has 17 amino acids. The CDR3 sequence is CSARALTLAGEADTQYF. CDR3 nucleotide sequence: TGCAGTGCTAGAGCCCTAACCCTAGCGGGGGAGGCAGATACGCAGTATTTT.

A few counts support this clonotype. The gene calls are TRBV20-1 and TRBJ2-5, with 9 bases matching TRBD1. CDR3 size: 15 residues. Germline CDR1 reads DFQATT; CDR2 reads SNEGSKA (reference sequence). With 0 bases clipped from V and 2 bases from J, the junction kept 4 bases outside the gene matches. The CDR3 DNA follows: TGCAGTGCTAGAGATAGAGACAGGGGGCAAGAGACCCAGTACTTC. This codes for CSARDRDRGQETQYF.

In its sample, this clonotype was seen a few times. CDR3 nucleotide sequence: TGCGCCAGCAGCTTGGAAAGCCAGGGGTCCCAGCTGTTTTTT. It is translated as CASSLESQGSQLFF. This rearrangement joins TRBV5-1 to TRBJ2-2; D perhaps matches TRBD1 (6 bases). The CDR3 covers 14 residues. Germline V gene data show CDR1 as SGHRS and CDR2 as YFSETQ. V gave up 0 bases and J gave up 12 bases, with 15 bases separating them. Together with reference TRBV5-1 and TRBJ2-2, the CDR3 gives the full variable domain: KAGVTQTPRYLIKTRGQQVTLSCSPISGHRSVSWYQQTPGQGLQFLFEYFSETQRNKGNFPGRFSGRQFSNSRSEMNVSTLELGDSALYLCASSLESQGSQLFFGEGSRLTVL.

The gene calls are TRBV3-1 and TRBJ2-7; 7 nucleotides align to TRBD1. CDR1 LGHDT and CDR2 YNNKEL come from the germline V gene (reference sequence). V lost 2 bases to trimming and J lost 0 bases; unmatched junction nucleotides: 13. This CDR3 spans 18 amino acids. Written as DNA, the CDR3 is TGTGCCAGCAGCCAAAAGCCCCCCAACAGGGGACCCTCCTACGAGCAGTACTTC. Its protein product is CASSQKPPNRGPSYEQYF.

J is TRBJ2-7 and V is TRBV29-1; D call uncertain. Germline CDR1 SQVTM, CDR2 ANQGSEA. V was pared by 6 bases and J by 3 bases, with 15 bases between. This CDR3 spans 13 amino acids. In nucleotides, the CDR3 is TGCAGCGTGACATTGTTCTCCTACTACGAGCAGTACTTC. It yields the protein CSVTLFSYYEQYF.

The CDR3: CASSLLGSLNQPQHF. CDR3 sequence (DNA): TGTGCCAGCAGTTTACTGGGGTCACTCAATCAGCCCCAGCATTTT. The J gene is TRBJ1-5, the V gene TRBV27, with unresolved D. The CDR3 sequence is 15 residues long. Germline CDR1 reads MNHEY; CDR2 reads SMNVEV (reference sequence). V was clipped by 2 bases and J by 3 bases, with 11 bases between them.